This TCR beta chain was captured in a study of T-cell memory formation after mild COVID-19. Study results and limitations: Some SARS-CoV-2-responding clones were already detected in memory before infection.

In the case of this clonotype: Antigen: not known.

Constant-segment primers served in 5'RACE that generated TCR alpha and TCR beta cDNA libraries bearing sample barcodes and UMIs. TCRdb fed the 5' RACE reads into MiXCR, producing one record per CDR3 protein. The table has about 560,000 distinct CDR3 sequences, more than 15% seen once. Trimming stripped 1 base from V and 3 bases from J, with 9 bases between. Germline CDR1 is LNHNV and CDR2 is YYDKDF (reference sequence). This CDR3 is built from 14 residues. The receptor was derived from an adult woman who had mild COVID-19 (a few samples of this study predate the infection). Cell type and time point are not known. The chain links TRBV15 to TRBJ1-2, with a weak D call TRBD1 (5 bases). Material: PBMCs or a T cell subset sorted from them (not recorded which). The CDR3 region is CATSRGRGYYGYTF. The DNA of the CDR3 is TGTGCCACCAGCAGAGGACGGGGGTACTATGGCTACACCTTC. Drawing the rest from reference TRBV15 and TRBJ1-2, the complete variable domain is DAMVIQNPRYQVTQFGKPVTLSCSQTLNHNVMYWYQQKSSQAPKLLFHYYDKDFNNEADTPDNFQSRRPNTSFCFLDIRSPGLGDTAMYLCATSRGRGYYGYTFGSGTRLTVV.